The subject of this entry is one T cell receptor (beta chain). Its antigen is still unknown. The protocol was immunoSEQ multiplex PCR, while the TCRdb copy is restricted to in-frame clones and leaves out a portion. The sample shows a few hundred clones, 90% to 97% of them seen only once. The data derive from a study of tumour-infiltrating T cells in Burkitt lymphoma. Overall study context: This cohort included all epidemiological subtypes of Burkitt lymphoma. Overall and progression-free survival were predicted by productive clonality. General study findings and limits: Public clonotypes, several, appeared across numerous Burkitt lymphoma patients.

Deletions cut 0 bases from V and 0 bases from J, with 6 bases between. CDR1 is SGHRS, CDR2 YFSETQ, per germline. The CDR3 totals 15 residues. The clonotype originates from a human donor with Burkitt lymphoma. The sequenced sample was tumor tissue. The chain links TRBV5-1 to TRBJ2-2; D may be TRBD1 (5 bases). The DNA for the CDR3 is TGCGCCAGCAGCTTGGGACAGACGAACACCGGGGAGCTGTTTTTT. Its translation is CASSLGQTNTGELFF. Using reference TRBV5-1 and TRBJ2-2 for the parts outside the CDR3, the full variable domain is KAGVTQTPRYLIKTRGQQVTLSCSPISGHRSVSWYQQTPGQGLQFLFEYFSETQRNKGNFPGRFSGRQFSNSRSEMNVSTLELGDSALYLCASSLGQTNTGELFFGEGSRLTVL.